The 3 T cell receptor beta chains listed next were all sequenced from one sample in a study of cytomegalovirus exposure and HLA in healthy donors (dated by TCRdb to the late 2010s). Library generation was performed with the immunoSEQ multiplex PCR assay. For the multiplex PCR, a mixture combining 60 forward primers for TCR Vbeta segments and 13 reverse primers for TCR Jbeta segments was used. Here the immuneACCESS table is served through TCRdb, limited to in-frame sequences with V and J called. Missing clones are a known gap in these copies; in checked studies unresolved V genes cover under half, and the rest lacks a known reason. Within this sample are about 300,000 clones, with more than 80% of them counted one time only. The top ten hold about 4% of the sample. Material for sequencing was PBMCs. These receptors were obtained from a man in his forties in good health and CMV-seropositive.

The chain uses TRBV11-1 and TRBJ2-5, with 11 bases fitting TRBD1. The CDR3 runs 16 residues. The junction had 8 bases not matched to a gene; V was cut back by 4 bases and J by 4 bases. Germline V CDR1 and CDR2: SGHAT, FQDESV (reference sequence). The CDR3 spells CASSSTGQGVIETQYF. In nucleotides, the CDR3 is TGTGCCAGCAGCTCCACGGGACAGGGGGTGATAGAGACCCAGTACTTC.

The rearrangement links TRBV30 to TRBJ2-2, with TRBD2 identical over 10 bases. The CDR3 consists of 15 residues. CDR1 GTSNPN and CDR2 SVGIG come from the germline V gene (reference sequence). V lost 1 base to trimming and J lost 4 bases; unmatched junction nucleotides: 3. The CDR3 DNA reads TGTGCCTGGAGTGCTGGACTAGCGGCCACCGGGGAGCTGTTTTTT. Its translation is CAWSAGLAATGELFF.

This clone has only one observation. The chain uses TRBV28 and TRBJ2-7; tentative D call: TRBD1 (6 bases). In germline, CDR1 is MDHEN, CDR2 SYDVKM. Trimming removed 1 base from V and 3 bases from J, with 13 bases in between. The CDR3 runs 15 residues. This CDR3 is CASSLYGGGNYEQYF. CDR3 bases: TGTGCCAGCAGTTTATATGGGGGCGGAAACTACGAGCAGTACTTC. Full variable domain (rest looked up from reference TRBV28 and TRBJ2-7): DVKVTQSSRYLVKRTGEKVFLECVQDMDHENMFWYRQDPGLGLRLIYFSYDVKMKEKGDIPEGYSVSREKKERFSLILESASTNQTSMYLCASSLYGGGNYEQYFGPGTRLTVT.